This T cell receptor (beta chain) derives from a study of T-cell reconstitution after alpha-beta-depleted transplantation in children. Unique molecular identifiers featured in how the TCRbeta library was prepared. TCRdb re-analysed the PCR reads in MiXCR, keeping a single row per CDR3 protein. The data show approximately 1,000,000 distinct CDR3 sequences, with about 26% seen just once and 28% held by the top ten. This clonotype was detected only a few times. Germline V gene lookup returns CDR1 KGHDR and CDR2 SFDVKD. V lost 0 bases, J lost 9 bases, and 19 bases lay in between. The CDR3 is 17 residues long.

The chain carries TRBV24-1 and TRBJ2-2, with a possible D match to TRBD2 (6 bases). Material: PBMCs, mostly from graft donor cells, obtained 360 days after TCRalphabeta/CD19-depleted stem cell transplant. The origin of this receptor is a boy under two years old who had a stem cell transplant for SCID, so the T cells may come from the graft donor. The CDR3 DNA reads TGTGCCACCAGTGATTTGCAGAATGGGGGGAAATTCCGGGAGCTGTTTTTT. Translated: CATSDLQNGGKFRELFF.